Shown below are 7 T cell receptor beta chains from a single sample sequenced in a study of vaccination and CD4 T cells after COVID-19. Treatment given: approximately 9-day PBMC culture with coronavirus spike peptide pools or control peptides (ViraFEST assay). The antigens these receptors bind are not known. The Oncomine TCR Beta short-read assay generated sequence data from the DNA of cultured CD4+ T cells. TCRdb called the PCR reads again in MiXCR, with one record for every CDR3 protein. The repertoire consists of 15,000 to 20,000 distinct CDR3 sequences, with 58% occurring once and the leading ten covering over 7.5%. This material consisted of CD4+ T cells from blood, cultured in vitro, taken after SARS-CoV-2 vaccination. These TCRs come from a human donor who had recovered from COVID-19.

The rearrangement links TRBV20-1 to TRBJ2-3, with D possibly matching TRBD1 (6 bases). This CDR3 comprises 17 residues. Trimming left V 7 bases short and J 5 bases short, with 28 bases between. The germline V gene has CDR1 DFQATT and CDR2 SNEGSKA (reference sequence). CDR3 region: CSGGRPTGITGGDTQYF. The CDR3 DNA reads as TGCAGTGGAGGAAGACCCACAGGGATAACGGGTGGAGATACGCAGTATTTT.

The J gene is TRBJ2-5, the V gene TRBV5-4; 7 nucleotides align to TRBD2. The CDR3 extends over 15 amino acids. V gave up 1 base and J gave up 1 base; unmatched junction bases: 4. The germline V gene has CDR1 SGHNT and CDR2 YYREEE (reference sequence). In nucleotides, the CDR3 is TGTGCCAGCAGCTTGAGAGCGGGGTCCCAAGAGACCCAGTACTTC. Protein: CASSLRAGSQETQYF.

V usage is TRBV19 and J usage is TRBJ1-6, with 8 nucleotides matching TRBD1. Germline CDR1 is LNHDA and CDR2 is SQIVND (reference sequence). V was pared by 4 bases and J by 11 bases, with 7 bases of the junction left unmatched. CDR3 size: 14 residues. The CDR3 loop reads CASSTDRGGTPLHF. Written as DNA, the CDR3 is TGTGCCAGTAGTACCGACAGGGGAGGGACACCCCTCCACTTT.

This clonotype has more than one count but fewer than ten. This rearrangement joins TRBV20-1 to TRBJ1-5; TRBD1 is a possible D gene (5 bases). V lost 3 bases, J lost 0 bases, and 12 bases lay in between. This CDR3 is built from 15 residues. Germline V gene data show CDR1 as DFQATT and CDR2 as SNEGSKA (reference sequence). The CDR3, as DNA: TGCAGTGCTAGGGTAGGGGTCCTTAGCAATCAGCCCCAGCATTTT. Translation gives CSARVGVLSNQPQHF.

This clonotype appeared a single time. V is TRBV28 and J is TRBJ2-7; D is perhaps TRBD1 (5 bases). The CDR3 has 14 residues. CDR1 MDHEN and CDR2 SYDVKM come from the germline V gene. Trimming removed 3 bases at V and 3 bases at J, with 12 bases between. CDR3 coding DNA: TGTGCCAGCAGTTTGAGGCAGGGAAGCTACGAGCAGTACTTC. The encoded protein is CASSLRQGSYEQYF.

The chain links TRBV5-5 to TRBJ1-1; 8 bases agree with TRBD1. The germline gives CDR1 SGHKS, CDR2 YYEKEE (reference sequence). V lost 4 bases, J lost 2 bases, and 10 bases stayed unmatched. The CDR3 consists of 16 residues. CDR3 sequence reads: CASSPTWDRTNTEAFF. DNA for the CDR3: TGTGCCAGCAGCCCCACCTGGGACAGGACCAACACTGAAGCTTTCTTT.

The J gene is TRBJ1-5, the V gene TRBV19; unclear D gene. Germline CDR1 is LNHDA and CDR2 is SQIVND (reference sequence). The CDR3 is made up of 15 amino acids. The germline V and J ends were trimmed by 3 bases and 2 bases, with 11 bases remaining between them. CDR3 nucleotide sequence: TGTGCCAGTAGTATTCAGTTGGCAGGCAATCAGCCCCAGCATTTT. As protein: CASSIQLAGNQPQHF.